This T cell receptor (beta chain) came from a study of Ad26.COV2.S vaccination and SARS-CoV-2 variants. V was shortened by 2 bases and J by 5 bases, with 9 bases between the two germline ends. CDR3 length equals 13 residues. CDR1 is MNHNS, CDR2 SASEGT, per germline. Libraries were prepared by immunoSEQ multiplex PCR; TCRdb keeps only in-frame clonotypes and omits some of them. The sample consists of about 400,000 clones, about 89% of them appearing once. Treatment in this sample: 15 to 20 received Ad26.COV2.S at low or high dose, single or two shots; roughly five received placebo; per-sample allocation not given. Samples analyzed were those drawn on day 63 after the first vaccine or placebo injection.

This receptor was obtained from a person between 18 and 60 years old who received the Ad26.COV2.S COVID-19 vaccine or a placebo. The sequencing used peripheral blood, collected in a trial of Ad26.COV2.S vaccine versus placebo. The chain is built from TRBV6-1 and TRBJ2-5; unclear D gene. Written as DNA, the CDR3 is TGTGCCAGCAGTGAAAAGGGCCCTGAGACCCAGTACTTC. Translated: CASSEKGPETQYF.